These T cell receptor beta chains were read from a single sample in a study of CD4 T cells in relation to SARS-CoV-2 and coronaviruses. Profiled with immunoSEQ multiplex PCR; TCRdb holds only in-frame clones, not every one. This table has more than 50,000 clones, about nine tenths appearing once. Material for sequencing was memory CD4+ T cells from PBMCs. These receptors came from a human donor in good health. The CDR3 runs from the conserved cysteine through the conserved F or W. Fields, in order: V gene, clone size, D gene, J gene, CDR3 protein, CDR3 DNA. A D gene is named only where the DNA matches it firmly. Only part of the rows carry a size: once, few, many, or a class if the clone is expanded.

TRBV3-1/TRBV3-2	.	TRBD1	TRBJ2-7	CASSQGTGFPYEQYF	TGTGCCAGCAGCCAAGGGACAGGTTTCCCCTACGAGCAGTACTTC
TRBV28	.	.	TRBJ1-1	CASRPTGLTMNTEAFF	TGTGCCAGCAGACCCACAGGTCTCACAATGAACACTGAAGCTTTCTTT
TRBV28	once	TRBD1	TRBJ1-1	CASSLRTGGRAEAFF	TGTGCCAGCAGTCTCCGGACAGGGGGGAGGGCTGAAGCTTTCTTT
TRBV3-1/TRBV3-2	.	.	TRBJ2-5	CASSLEDWQTQYF	TGTGCCAGCAGCCTGGAAGACTGGCAGACCCAGTACTTC
TRBV5-1	.	.	TRBJ1-1	CASSLVGTRNTEAFF	TGCGCCAGCAGCTTGGTAGGGACAAGGAACACTGAAGCTTTCTTT
TRBV14	.	.	TRBJ2-7	CASSQVGRGSYEQYF	TGTGCCAGCAGCCAAGTGGGTCGGGGCTCCTACGAGCAGTACTTC
TRBV19	once	.	TRBJ2-2	CASSIGGTAGELFF	TGTGCCAGTAGTATAGGCGGGACGGCCGGGGAGCTGTTTTTT
TRBV7-9	.	TRBD2	TRBJ2-2	CASSLTYVGGRGDTGELFF	TGTGCCAGCAGCTTAACGTATGTCGGCGGGAGGGGTGACACCGGGGAGCTGTTTTTT
TRBV11-3	.	.	TRBJ2-7	CASSLGSDRIYEQYF	TGTGCCAGCAGCTTAGGAAGTGACAGAATCTACGAGCAGTACTTC
TRBV7-9	few	.	TRBJ1-4	CASSFRTENEEKLFF	TGTGCCAGCAGCTTTAGGACAGAGAACGAAGAAAAACTGTTTTTT
TRBV27	.	TRBD1	TRBJ1-1	CATWGTVNTEAFF	TGTGCCACCTGGGGGACAGTGAACACTGAAGCTTTCTTT